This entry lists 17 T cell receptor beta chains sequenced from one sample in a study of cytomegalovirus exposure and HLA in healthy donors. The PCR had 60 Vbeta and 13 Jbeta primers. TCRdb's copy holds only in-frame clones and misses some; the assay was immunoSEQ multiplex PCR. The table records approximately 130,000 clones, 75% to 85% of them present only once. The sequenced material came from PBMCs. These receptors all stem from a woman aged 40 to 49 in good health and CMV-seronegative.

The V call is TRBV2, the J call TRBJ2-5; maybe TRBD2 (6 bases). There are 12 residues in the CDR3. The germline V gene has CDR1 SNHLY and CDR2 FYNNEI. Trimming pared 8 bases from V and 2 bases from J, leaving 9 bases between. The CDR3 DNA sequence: TGTGCCAGCCCGGAGGGACAAGAGACCCAGTACTTC. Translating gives CASPEGQETQYF.

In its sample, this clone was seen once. The CDR3 here is CASSLRGTGEYNSPLHF. CDR3 sequence (DNA): TGTGCCAGCAGCCTAAGGGGGACAGGGGAATATAATTCACCCCTCCACTTT. J is TRBJ1-6 and V is TRBV7-9; 10 bases map to TRBD1. Germline lookup yields CDR1 SEHNR and CDR2 FQNEAQ (reference sequence). The CDR3 contains 17 residues. The junction had 8 bases not matched to a gene; V was cut back by 5 bases and J by 4 bases.

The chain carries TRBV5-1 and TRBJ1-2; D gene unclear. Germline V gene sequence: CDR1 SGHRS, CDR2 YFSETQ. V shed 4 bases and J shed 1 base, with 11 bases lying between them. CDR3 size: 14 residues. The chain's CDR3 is CASSGSGNNYGYTF. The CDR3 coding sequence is TGCGCCAGCAGCGGGTCCGGGAATAACTATGGCTACACCTTC.

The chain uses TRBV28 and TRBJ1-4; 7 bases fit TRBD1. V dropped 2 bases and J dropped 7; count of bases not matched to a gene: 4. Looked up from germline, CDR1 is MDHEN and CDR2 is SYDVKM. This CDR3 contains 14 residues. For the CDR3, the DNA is TGTGCCAGCAGTTTACCAGGGGGTGGTGAAAAACTGTTTTTT. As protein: CASSLPGGGEKLFF. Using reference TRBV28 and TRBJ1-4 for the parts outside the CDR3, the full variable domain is DVKVTQSSRYLVKRTGEKVFLECVQDMDHENMFWYRQDPGLGLRLIYFSYDVKMKEKGDIPEGYSVSREKKERFSLILESASTNQTSMYLCASSLPGGGEKLFFGSGTQLSVL.

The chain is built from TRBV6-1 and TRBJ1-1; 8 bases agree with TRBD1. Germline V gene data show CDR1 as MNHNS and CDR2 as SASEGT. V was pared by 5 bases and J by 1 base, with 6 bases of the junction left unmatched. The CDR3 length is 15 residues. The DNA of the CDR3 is TGTGCCAGCAGTCCCTTCGACAGGGGGAACACTGAAGCTTTCTTT. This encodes CASSPFDRGNTEAFF.

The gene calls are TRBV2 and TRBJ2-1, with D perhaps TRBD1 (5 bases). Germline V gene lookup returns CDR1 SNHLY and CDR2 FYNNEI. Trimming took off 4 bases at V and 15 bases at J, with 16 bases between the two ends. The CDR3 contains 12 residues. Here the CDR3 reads CASSVRRVLLFF. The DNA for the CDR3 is TGTGCCAGCAGTGTCCGCAGGGTGTTGCTGTTCTTC.

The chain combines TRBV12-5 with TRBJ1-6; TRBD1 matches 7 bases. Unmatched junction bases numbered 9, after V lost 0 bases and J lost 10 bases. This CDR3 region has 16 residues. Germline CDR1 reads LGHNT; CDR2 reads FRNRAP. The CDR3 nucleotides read TGTGCTAGTGGTTTGGTAACTGGACAGGCTTTATCACCCCTCCACTTT. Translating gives CASGLVTGQALSPLHF.

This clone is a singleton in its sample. The CDR3 spells CASSFGGAVDTQYF. CDR3 nucleotides: TGTGCCAGCAGCTTCGGGGGGGCCGTCGATACGCAGTATTTT. The V gene is TRBV7-9, the J gene TRBJ2-3, with 8 bases matching TRBD2. Unmatched junction bases numbered 5, after V lost 3 bases and J lost 6 bases. The CDR3 sequence is 14 residues long. The V gene's germline CDR1 is SEHNR and CDR2 FQNEAQ (reference sequence).

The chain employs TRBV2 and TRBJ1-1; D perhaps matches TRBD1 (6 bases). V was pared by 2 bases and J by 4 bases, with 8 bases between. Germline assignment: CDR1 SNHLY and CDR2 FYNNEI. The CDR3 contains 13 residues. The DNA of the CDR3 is TGTGCCAGCAGTGAACAAGGGGGCACTGAAGCTTTCTTT. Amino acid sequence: CASSEQGGTEAFF.

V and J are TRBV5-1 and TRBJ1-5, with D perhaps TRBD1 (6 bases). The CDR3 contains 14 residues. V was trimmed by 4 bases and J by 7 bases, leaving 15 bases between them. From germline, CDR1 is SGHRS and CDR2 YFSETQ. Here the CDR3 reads CASSPSGGRQPQHF. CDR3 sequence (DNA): TGCGCCAGCAGCCCGTCGGGGGGCAGGCAGCCCCAGCATTTT.

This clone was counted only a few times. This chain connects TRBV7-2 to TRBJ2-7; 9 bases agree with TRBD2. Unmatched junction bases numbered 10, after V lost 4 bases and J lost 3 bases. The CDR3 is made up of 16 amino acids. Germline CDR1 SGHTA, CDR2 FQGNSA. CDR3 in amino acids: CASSSSGTSRSYEQYF. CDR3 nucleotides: TGTGCCAGCAGCTCTTCCGGGACTAGCCGAAGCTACGAGCAGTACTTC.

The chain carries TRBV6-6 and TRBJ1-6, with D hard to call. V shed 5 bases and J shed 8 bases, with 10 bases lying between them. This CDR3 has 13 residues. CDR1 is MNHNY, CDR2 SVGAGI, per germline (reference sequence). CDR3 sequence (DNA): TGTGCCAGCAGTCAGACGGACTATTCACCCCTCCACTTT. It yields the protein CASSQTDYSPLHF.

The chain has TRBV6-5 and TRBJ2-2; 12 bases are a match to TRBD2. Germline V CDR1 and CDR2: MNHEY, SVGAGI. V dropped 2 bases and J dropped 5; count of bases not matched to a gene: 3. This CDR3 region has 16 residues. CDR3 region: CASSYVTSGGTGELFF. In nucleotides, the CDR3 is TGTGCCAGCAGTTACGTAACTAGCGGGGGGACCGGGGAGCTGTTTTTT.

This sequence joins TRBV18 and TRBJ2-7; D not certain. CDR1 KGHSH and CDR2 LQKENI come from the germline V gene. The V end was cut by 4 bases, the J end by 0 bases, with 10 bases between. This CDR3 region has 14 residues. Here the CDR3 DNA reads TGTGCCAGCTCACTAAAGCCGAACTCCTACGAGCAGTACTTC. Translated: CASSLKPNSYEQYF. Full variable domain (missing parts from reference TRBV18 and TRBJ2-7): NAGVMQNPRHLVRRRGQEARLRCSPMKGHSHVYWYRQLPEEGLKFMVYLQKENIIDESGMPKERFSAEFPKEGPSILRIQQVVRGDSAAYFCASSLKPNSYEQYFGPGTRLTVT.

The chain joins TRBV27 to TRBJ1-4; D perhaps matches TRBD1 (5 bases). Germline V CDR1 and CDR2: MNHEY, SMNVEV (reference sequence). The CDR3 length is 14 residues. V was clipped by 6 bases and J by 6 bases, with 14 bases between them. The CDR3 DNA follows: TGTGCCAGCAGGGACATCGGAGACGATGAAAAACTGTTTTTT. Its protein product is CASRDIGDDEKLFF.

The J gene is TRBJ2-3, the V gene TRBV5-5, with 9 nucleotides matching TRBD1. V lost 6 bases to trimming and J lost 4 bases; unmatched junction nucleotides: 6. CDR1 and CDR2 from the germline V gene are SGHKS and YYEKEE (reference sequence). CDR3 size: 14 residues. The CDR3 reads CASTITGGADTQYF. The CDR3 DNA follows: TGTGCCAGCACCATAACAGGGGGCGCAGATACGCAGTATTTT.

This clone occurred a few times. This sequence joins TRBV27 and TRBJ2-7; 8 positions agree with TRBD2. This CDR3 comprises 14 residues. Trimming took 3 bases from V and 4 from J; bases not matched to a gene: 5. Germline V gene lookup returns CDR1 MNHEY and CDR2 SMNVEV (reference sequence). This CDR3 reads CASSFKAGGYEQYF. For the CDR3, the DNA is TGTGCCAGCAGTTTTAAGGCGGGAGGTTACGAGCAGTACTTC.